The 13 T cell receptor beta chains given below trace back to one sample, sequenced in a study of blood T cell repertoires in COVID-19. TCRdb keeps only in-frame clones here, not all; method: immunoSEQ multiplex PCR. The sample includes 75,000 to 85,000 clones, about 90% of them seen just once. The sequencing sample was made of peripheral blood. These receptors all come from a man between 45 and 60 years old with active COVID-19.

Here the CDR3 reads CASGTSSTDTQYF. In DNA form, the CDR3 reads TGTGCCAGTGGGACTAGTTCCACAGATACGCAGTATTTT. The chain is built from TRBV19 and TRBJ2-3; TRBD2 aligns across 8 bases. The CDR3 is made up of 13 amino acids. Germline CDR1 and CDR2: LNHDA and SQIVND (reference sequence). J gave up 2 bases and V 8 bases, and 3 bases lay outside the gene matches.

The CDR3 coding sequence is TGTGCCATAGGGGGGGACTCCAAAAACATTCAGTACTTC. Protein: CAIGGDSKNIQYF. The chain links TRBV2 to TRBJ2-4; perhaps TRBD2 as D (7 bases). Trimming took off 10 bases at V and 2 bases at J, with 12 bases between the two ends. The CDR3 runs to 13 residues. Germline V gene lookup returns CDR1 SNHLY and CDR2 FYNNEI.

A word on this clone: At the DNA level, this CDR3 is encoded by other sequences in the same sample as well. In DNA, the CDR3 is TGTGCCAGCAGTTCTCAGGGGGGCTCCTACAATGAGCAGTTCTTC. Translation: CASSSQGGSYNEQFF. The J gene is TRBJ2-1, the V gene TRBV6-2 or TRBV6-3; maybe TRBD1 (7 bases). The V gene's germline CDR1 is MNHEY and CDR2 SVGEGT. V lost 4 bases and J 0 bases, leaving 10 bases between the germline ends. The CDR3 loop spans 15 amino acids.

This chain uses TRBV6-5 with TRBJ1-2, with TRBD1 identical over 9 bases. The CDR3 totals 14 residues. V dropped 8 bases and J dropped 8; count of bases not matched to a gene: 12. Germline V CDR1 and CDR2: MNHEY, SVGAGI. This chain's CDR3 is CASLPGTGGEGYTF. Here the CDR3 DNA reads TGTGCCAGCCTTCCCGGCACAGGGGGCGAGGGCTACACCTTC.

The rearrangement links TRBV19 to TRBJ1-4; D gene unclear. The germline CDR1 and CDR2 sequences are LNHDA and SQIVND (reference sequence). The CDR3 has 14 amino acids. Trimming took 6 bases from V and 1 from J, leaving 9 bases between them. This CDR3 is CASRMGITNEKLFF. The CDR3 nucleotides are TGTGCCAGTAGGATGGGCATAACTAATGAAAAACTGTTTTTT.

The J gene is TRBJ1-1, the V gene TRBV6-4; 9 bases map to TRBD1. With 8 bases clipped from V and 8 bases from J, the junction kept 6 bases outside the gene matches. Germline V gives CDR1 MRHNA, CDR2 SNTAGT. CDR3 length equals 12 residues. The CDR3 here is CASRGQGMEAFF. The DNA of the CDR3 is TGTGCCAGCCGGGGACAGGGAATGGAAGCTTTCTTT.

The V call is TRBV5-1, the J call TRBJ2-5; 8 positions match TRBD1. After removal of 2 bases from V and 4 bases from J, the junction contained 7 bases not matched to a gene. CDR1 is SGHRS and CDR2 is YFSETQ in the germline V gene. CDR3 size: 15 residues. The CDR3 nucleotides are TGCGCCAGCAGCTTACAGGGGGACGTCGCAGAGACCCAGTACTTC. This encodes CASSLQGDVAETQYF. Based on the CDR3 plus reference TRBV5-1 and TRBJ2-5, the full variable domain is KAGVTQTPRYLIKTRGQQVTLSCSPISGHRSVSWYQQTPGQGLQFLFEYFSETQRNKGNFPGRFSGRQFSNSRSEMNVSTLELGDSALYLCASSLQGDVAETQYFGPGTRLLVL.

The chain couples TRBV14 to TRBJ2-7; the match to TRBD2 covers 14 bases. CDR1 is SGHDN and CDR2 is FVKESK in the germline V gene. Trimming at V came to 3 bases and at J to 2 bases, leaving 3 bases not matched to a gene. This CDR3 is 16 amino acids long. The chain's CDR3 is CASSQGLAGAAYEQYF. In DNA, the CDR3 is TGTGCCAGCAGCCAGGGACTAGCGGGAGCTGCCTACGAGCAGTACTTC.

The chain has TRBV6-2 or TRBV6-3 and TRBJ2-3, with 8 nucleotides matching TRBD1. This CDR3 contains 15 residues. The germline V gene encodes CDR1 MNHEY and CDR2 SVGEGT. After removal of 5 bases from V and 6 bases from J, the junction contained 10 bases not matched to a gene. CDR3 nucleotide sequence: TGTGCCAGCAGTCCGGGGGACAGGTCTGTCGATACGCAGTATTTT. This encodes CASSPGDRSVDTQYF.

The chain combines TRBV18 with TRBJ1-1, with TRBD1 identical over 8 bases. Germline trimming cut 2 bases from V and 7 bases from J; bases unmatched to any gene: 9. Germline CDR1 reads KGHSH; CDR2 reads LQKENI. This CDR3 is 15 amino acids long. CDR3 DNA: TGTGCCAGCTCACCAAATCAGGGGGCACAGGGTGAAGCTTTCTTT. As protein: CASSPNQGAQGEAFF.

This chain joins TRBV12-3 or TRBV12-4 and TRBJ1-1; possibly TRBD1 for D (5 bases). The CDR3 extends over 12 amino acids. Trimming took off 5 bases at V and 4 bases at J, with 8 bases between the two ends. The CDR3 reads CASSHQGTEAFF. The CDR3 DNA sequence: TGTGCCAGCAGTCACCAGGGCACTGAAGCTTTCTTT.

This clone was observed a single time. This chain joins TRBV27 and TRBJ2-2; 10 nucleotides align to TRBD2. Trimming took 6 bases from V and 5 from J; bases not matched to a gene: 6. Per the germline V gene, CDR1 is MNHEY and CDR2 is SMNVEV (reference sequence). CDR3 length: 15 amino acids. The DNA for the CDR3 is TGTGCCAGCAGAGATCTAGCGGGAGTTACCGGGGAGCTGTTTTTT. Translation: CASRDLAGVTGELFF.

This chain joins TRBV5-6 and TRBJ1-1; the match to TRBD1 covers 7 bases. Germline V lookup: CDR1 SGHDT, CDR2 YYEEEE. V lost 2 bases and J lost 2; bases outside the gene matches: 9. The CDR3 length is 16 residues. The CDR3 loop reads CASSFRGGRINTEAFF. The CDR3 DNA is TGTGCCAGCAGCTTTCGAGGGGGCAGGATAAACACTGAAGCTTTCTTT. Variable domain in full (rest from reference TRBV5-6 and TRBJ1-1): DAGVTQSPTHLIKTRGQQVTLRCSPKSGHDTVSWYQQALGQGPQFIFQYYEEEERQRGNFPDRFSGHQFPNYSSELNVNALLLGDSALYLCASSFRGGRINTEAFFGQGTRLTVV.